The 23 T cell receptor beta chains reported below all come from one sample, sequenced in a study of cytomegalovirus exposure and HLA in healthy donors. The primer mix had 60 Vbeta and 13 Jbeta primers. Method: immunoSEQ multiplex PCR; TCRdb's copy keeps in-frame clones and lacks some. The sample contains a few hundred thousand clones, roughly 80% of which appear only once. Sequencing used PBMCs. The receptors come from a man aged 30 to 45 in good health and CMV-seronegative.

In DNA, the CDR3 is TGTGCCAGCAGCACCGGAGGGGCAGGTCTTAGGCCCGATACGCAGTATTTT. It yields the protein CASSTGGAGLRPDTQYF. The genes are TRBV5-4 and TRBJ2-3, with TRBD2 as a possible D gene (6 bases). The CDR3 totals 17 residues. CDR1 is SGHNT, CDR2 YYREEE, per germline (reference sequence). V was clipped by 4 bases and J by 6 bases, with 24 bases between them.

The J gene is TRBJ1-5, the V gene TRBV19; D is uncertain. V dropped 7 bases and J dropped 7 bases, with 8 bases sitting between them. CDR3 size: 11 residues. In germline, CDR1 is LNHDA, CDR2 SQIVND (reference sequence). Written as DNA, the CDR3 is TGTGCCAGTATTGATAGACAGCCCCAGCATTTT. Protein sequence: CASIDRQPQHF.

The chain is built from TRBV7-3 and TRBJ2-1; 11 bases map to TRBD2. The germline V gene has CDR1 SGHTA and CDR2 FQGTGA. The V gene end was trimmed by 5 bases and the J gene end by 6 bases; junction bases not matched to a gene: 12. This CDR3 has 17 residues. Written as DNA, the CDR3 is TGTGCCAGCAGCACTCACTTGGGTAGCGGGGGGGCCAATGAGCAGTTCTTC. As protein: CASSTHLGSGGANEQFF. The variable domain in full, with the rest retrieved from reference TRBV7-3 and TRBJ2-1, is GAGVSQTPSNKVTEKGKYVELRCDPISGHTALYWYRQSLGQGPEFLIYFQGTGAADDSGLPNDRFFAVRPEGSVSTLKIQRTERGDSAVYLCASSTHLGSGGANEQFFGPGTRLTVL.

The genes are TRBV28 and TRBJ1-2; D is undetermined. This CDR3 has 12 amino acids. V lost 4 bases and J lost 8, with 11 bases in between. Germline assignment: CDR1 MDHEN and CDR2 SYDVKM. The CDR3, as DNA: TGTGCCAGCAGTTGGTCCATTCGGGGCTACACCTTC. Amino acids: CASSWSIRGYTF.

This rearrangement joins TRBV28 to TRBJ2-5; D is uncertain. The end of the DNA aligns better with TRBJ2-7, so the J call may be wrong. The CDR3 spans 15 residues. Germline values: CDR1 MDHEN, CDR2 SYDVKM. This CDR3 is CASSLRIQSTYEQYF. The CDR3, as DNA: TGTGCCAGCAGTCTAAGGATACAGAGCACCTACGAGCAGTACTTC.

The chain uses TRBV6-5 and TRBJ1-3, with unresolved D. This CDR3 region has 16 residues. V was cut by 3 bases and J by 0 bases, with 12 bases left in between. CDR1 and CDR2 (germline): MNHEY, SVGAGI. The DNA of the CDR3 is TGTGCCAGCAGTTATACGGGAACGGGCTCTGGAAACACCATATATTTT. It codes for CASSYTGTGSGNTIYF.

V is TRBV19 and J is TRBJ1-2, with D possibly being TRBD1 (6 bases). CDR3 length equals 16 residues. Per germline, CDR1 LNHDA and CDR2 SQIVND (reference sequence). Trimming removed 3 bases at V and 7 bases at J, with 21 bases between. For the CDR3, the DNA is TGTGCCAGTAGTATGCCCTCCGGGACATTTTTGGGTGGCTACACCTTC. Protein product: CASSMPSGTFLGGYTF.

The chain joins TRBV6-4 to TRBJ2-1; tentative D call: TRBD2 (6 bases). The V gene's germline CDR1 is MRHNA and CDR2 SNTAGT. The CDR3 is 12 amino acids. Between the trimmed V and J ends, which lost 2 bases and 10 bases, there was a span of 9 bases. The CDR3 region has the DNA TGTGCCAGCAGTGACGGAGGGACGGAGCAGTTCTTC. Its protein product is CASSDGGTEQFF.

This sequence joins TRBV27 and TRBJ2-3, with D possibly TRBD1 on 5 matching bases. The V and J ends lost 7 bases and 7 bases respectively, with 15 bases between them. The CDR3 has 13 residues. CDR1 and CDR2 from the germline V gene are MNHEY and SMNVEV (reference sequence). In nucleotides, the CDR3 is TGTGCCAGCACGGGTGGGGCCCGAAATACGCAGTATTTT. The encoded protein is CASTGGARNTQYF.

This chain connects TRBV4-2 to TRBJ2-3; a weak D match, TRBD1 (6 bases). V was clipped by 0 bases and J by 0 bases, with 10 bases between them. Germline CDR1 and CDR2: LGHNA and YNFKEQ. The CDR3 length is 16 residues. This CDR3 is CASSQDKGGSTDTQYF. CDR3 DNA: TGTGCCAGCAGCCAAGATAAAGGGGGTAGCACAGATACGCAGTATTTT.

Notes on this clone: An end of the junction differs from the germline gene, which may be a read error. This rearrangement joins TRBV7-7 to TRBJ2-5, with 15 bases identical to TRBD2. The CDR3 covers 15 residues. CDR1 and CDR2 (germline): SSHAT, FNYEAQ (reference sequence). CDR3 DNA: TGTGCTAGCAGCACGGGACTAGCGGGGGGACTCCCCCAGTACTTC. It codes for CASSTGLAGGLPQYF. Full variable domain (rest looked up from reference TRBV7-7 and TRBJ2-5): GAGVSQSPRYKVTKRGQDVTLRCDPISSHATLYWYQQALGQGPEFLTYFNYEAQPDKSGLPSDRFSAERPEGSISTLTIQRTEQRDSAMYRCASSTGLAGGLPQYFGPGTRLLVL.

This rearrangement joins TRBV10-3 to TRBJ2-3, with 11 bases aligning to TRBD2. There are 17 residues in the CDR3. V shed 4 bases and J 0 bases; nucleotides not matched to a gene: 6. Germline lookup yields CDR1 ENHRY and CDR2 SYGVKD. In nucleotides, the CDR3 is TGTGCCATCAGTGGGGGGGGACTAGCGGCTAGCACAGATACGCAGTATTTT. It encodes CAISGGGLAASTDTQYF.

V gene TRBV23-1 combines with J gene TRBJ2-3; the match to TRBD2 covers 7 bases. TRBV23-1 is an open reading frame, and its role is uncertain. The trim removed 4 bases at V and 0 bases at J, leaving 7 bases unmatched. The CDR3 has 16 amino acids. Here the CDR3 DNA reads TGCGCCAGCAGTCGGGAGGGACTTACTAGCACAGATACGCAGTATTTT. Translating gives CASSREGLTSTDTQYF.

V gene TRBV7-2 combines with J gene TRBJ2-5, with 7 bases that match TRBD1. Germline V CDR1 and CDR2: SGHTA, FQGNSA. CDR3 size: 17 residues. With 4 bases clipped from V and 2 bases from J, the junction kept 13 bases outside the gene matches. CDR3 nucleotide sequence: TGTGCCAGCAGCTCCCAGAGACAGGGCTCCTCTCAAGAGACCCAGTACTTC. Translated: CASSSQRQGSSQETQYF. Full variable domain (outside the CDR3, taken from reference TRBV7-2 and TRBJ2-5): GAGVSQSPSNKVTEKGKDVELRCDPISGHTALYWYRQSLGQGLEFLIYFQGNSAPDKSGLPSDRFSAERTGGSVSTLTIQRTQQEDSAVYLCASSSQRQGSSQETQYFGPGTRLLVL.

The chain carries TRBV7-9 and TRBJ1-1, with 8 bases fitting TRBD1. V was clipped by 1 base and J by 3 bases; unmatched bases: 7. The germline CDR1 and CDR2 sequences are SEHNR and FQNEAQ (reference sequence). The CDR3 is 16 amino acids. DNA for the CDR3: TGTGCCAGCAGCTTAGGGACAGGGATTCGTGACACTGAAGCTTTCTTT. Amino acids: CASSLGTGIRDTEAFF. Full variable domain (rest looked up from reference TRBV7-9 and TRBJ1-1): DTGVSQNPRHKITKRGQNVTFRCDPISEHNRLYWYRQTLGQGPEFLTYFQNEAQLEKSRLLSDRFSAERPKGSFSTLEIQRTEQGDSAMYLCASSLGTGIRDTEAFFGQGTRLTVV.

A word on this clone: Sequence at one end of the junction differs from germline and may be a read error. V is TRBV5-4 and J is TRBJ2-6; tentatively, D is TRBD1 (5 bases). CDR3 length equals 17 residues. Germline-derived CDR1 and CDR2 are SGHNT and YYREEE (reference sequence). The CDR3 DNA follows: TGTGCCAGCAGCCCCGGCAGGGTAGGATCTGGGGCCAGCGTCCTGACTTTC. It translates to CASSPGRVGSGASVLTF.

The CDR3 protein is CASSLARAAEAFF. The CDR3 nucleotides are TGTGCCAGCAGCTTAGCCCGTGCGGCTGAAGCTTTCTTT. The chain links TRBV7-2 to TRBJ1-1; D unresolved. This CDR3 region has 13 residues. V was trimmed by 0 bases and J by 6 bases, leaving 8 bases between them. In germline, CDR1 is SGHTA, CDR2 FQGNSA.

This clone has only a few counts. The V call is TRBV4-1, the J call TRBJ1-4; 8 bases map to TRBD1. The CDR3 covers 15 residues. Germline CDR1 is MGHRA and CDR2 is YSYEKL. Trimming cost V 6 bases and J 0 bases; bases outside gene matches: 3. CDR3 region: CASRDRVATNEKLFF. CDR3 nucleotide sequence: TGCGCCAGCAGGGACAGGGTGGCAACTAATGAAAAACTGTTTTTT.

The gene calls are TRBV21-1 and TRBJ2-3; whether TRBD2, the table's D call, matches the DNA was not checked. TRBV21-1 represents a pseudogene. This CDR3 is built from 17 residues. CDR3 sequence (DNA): TGTGCCAGCAGCAAAGCGCGGAAGCGGGGCTTCACAGATACGCAGTATTTT. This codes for CASSKARKRGFTDTQYF.

The CDR3 sequence is CASSPDRKNQPQHF. DNA of the CDR3: TGTGCCAGCTCACCCGACAGGAAGAATCAGCCCCAGCATTTT. The chain recombines TRBV18 with TRBJ1-5, with D possibly TRBD1 on 6 matching bases. The V gene's germline CDR1 is KGHSH and CDR2 LQKENI. CDR3 length: 14 amino acids. V gave up 3 bases and J gave up 4 bases, with 10 bases separating them.

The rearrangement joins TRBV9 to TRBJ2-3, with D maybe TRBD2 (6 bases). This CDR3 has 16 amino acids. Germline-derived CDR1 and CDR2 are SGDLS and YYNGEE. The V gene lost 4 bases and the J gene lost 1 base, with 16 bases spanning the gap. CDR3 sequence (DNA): TGTGCCAGCAGCTTTCGAGGGGTAGCGGGCACAGATACGCAGTATTTT. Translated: CASSFRGVAGTDTQYF.

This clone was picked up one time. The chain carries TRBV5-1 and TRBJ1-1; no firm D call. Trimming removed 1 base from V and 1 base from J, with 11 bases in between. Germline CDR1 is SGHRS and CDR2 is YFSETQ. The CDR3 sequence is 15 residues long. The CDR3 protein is CASSLMIGENTEAFF. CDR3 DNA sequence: TGCGCCAGCAGCTTGATGATCGGGGAGAACACTGAAGCTTTCTTT.

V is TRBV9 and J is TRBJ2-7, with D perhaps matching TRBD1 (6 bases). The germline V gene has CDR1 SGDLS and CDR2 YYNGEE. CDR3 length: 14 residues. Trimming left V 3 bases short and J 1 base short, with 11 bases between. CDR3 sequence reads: CASSEGQGSYEQYF. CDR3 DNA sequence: TGTGCCAGCAGCGAAGGGCAGGGGTCCTACGAGCAGTACTTC. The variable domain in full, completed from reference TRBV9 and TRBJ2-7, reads DSGVTQTPKHLITATGQRVTLRCSPRSGDLSVYWYQQSLDQGLQFLIQYYNGEERAKGNILERFSAQQFPDLHSELNLSSLELGDSALYFCASSEGQGSYEQYFGPGTRLTVT.